This T cell receptor (beta chain) originates from a study of blood T cell repertoires in COVID-19 (TCRdb year 2020). The study in broad terms: Samples from collaborators originated in the United States, Italy and Spain and spanned both the acute and convalescent phases of COVID-19. HLA class I and class II types, where available, came from metadata supplied by the sample provider rather than from assay-based typing. A freely available public database, intended as a resource for researchers studying the immune response to SARS-CoV-2, is where the repertoires were released. The dataset comprised deeply sampled blood TCRbeta repertoires from subjects exposed to, actively infected with, or recovered from COVID-19. Sample metadata almost always included a de-identified subject ID, COVID-19 status, age in years and sex. The samples were drawn from the first 160 participants of the ongoing ImmuneRACE study and from some 1,300 subjects provided by 6 global collaborators. The material from the prospective study consisted of cDNA or gDNA derived from T cells, B-cell-depleted T cells, or PBMCs. Points the paper makes about the study in general: The amount of clinical and demographic metadata varied by source and participant and was provided uncurated.

With regard to this clone: The antigen this receptor binds is unknown. Base qualities are not at hand, and no much larger clone is one base apart.

CDR1 and CDR2, looked up from the germline V gene (reference sequence), are MNHNY and SVGAGI. V is cut by 6 bases and J by 3 bases, and the space between the germline ends is 15 bases. Spanning cysteine to phenylalanine, the CDR3 consists of 14 amino acids. Left in the record is the CDR3 DNA by itself, 42 bases read in frame from the first base. Collaborating institutions collected whole blood in K2EDTA tubes following their own protocols. For TCRbeta analysis, collaborator samples were shipped as frozen whole blood, as isolated PBMCs, or as DNA extracted from either sample type. TCRbeta CDR3 regions were amplified from genomic DNA by means of the immunoSEQ Assay, a bias-controlled multiplex PCR. For the original study's pipeline: Within the assay, amplification of reference gene primers was used to estimate how many nucleated cells each sample contained. To quantify the absolute abundance of each unique TCRbeta CDR3 rearrangement, sequence reads were collapsed and filtered. Productive Simpson clonality was computed per sample as the square root of Simpson's diversity index over productive rearrangements. Held by TCRdb, this immuneACCESS table contains in-frame sequences only and omits some clones. Under half of the omission traces to an unresolved V gene where checked; the cause of the rest is unknown. The V and J calls and clone size were taken over from that table, and D and trimming were inferred from the DNA. The sample table contains fewer than 35,000 clones; only one count was recorded for roughly nine tenths of them. The ten most abundant clones make up more than 7% of the sample.

Sequencing was carried out using peripheral blood. The chain was built from TRBV6-6 and TRBJ2-7; the D gene is perhaps TRBD1, from 6 matching bases. The TCR comes from a man in his 70s with active or convalescent COVID-19. The CDR3 region: CASSLSGQFYEQYF. The DNA sequence reads TGTGCCAGCAGCCTCTCCGGACAGTTCTACGAGCAGTACTTC.